The T cell receptor beta chain under discussion was sequenced for a study of CD8 T cells in Susac syndrome (dated by TCRdb to about 2019). Some background on the complete study: Repertoire sequencing was used to test whether CD8+ T cell activation and differentiation in Susac syndrome was antigen driven. Paper-wide results and their limitations: The number of individuals in the TCR sequencing and HLA analysis was recognized as being relatively small.

This clonotype was seen once. There is no known antigen for this receptor. Base qualities are not at hand, and no much larger clone is one base apart. A single read is weak support. Peripheral blood CD8+ and CD4+ T cells from healthy donors, Susac syndrome patients and multiple sclerosis patients were profiled by high-throughput TCR beta sequencing. The multiple sclerosis controls were treatment-naive patients who had stable or active relapsing-remitting disease and met the revised McDonald criteria. Bulk CD8+ and CD4+ T cells were purified by magnetic negative isolation, whereas CD8+ TEMRA cells were enriched by FACS. Blood was drawn into EDTA tubes, processed within 24 hours, and PBMCs were isolated by density gradient centrifugation. PBMCs intended for TCR sequencing were cryopreserved in liquid nitrogen and were subsequently thawed in a 37 degrees C water bath. The sorted or isolated CD4+, CD8+ and CD8+ TEMRA cells reached a purity of at least 90%.

CDR1 SQVTM and CDR2 ANQGSEA were looked up in the germline V gene. At the junction V is shortened by 7 bases and J by 5 bases; bases outside the gene matches: 12. Its CDR3 holds 14 amino acids, cysteine through phenylalanine. Here the CDR3 DNA is all that survives: 42 bases in frame from base 1. RNA was extracted using the RNeasy kit, and about 0.45 to 1 ug of the RNA was reverse transcribed with random hexamers. TCR beta CDR3 regions were amplified with the immunoSEQ multiplex PCR assay covering 54 Vbeta and 13 Jbeta segments. To correct PCR amplification bias, a synthetic template baseline was used for both primer optimization and computational correction. The authors processed their data as follows. Reads were assigned to V, D and J genes according to IMGT and analyzed in immunoSEQ Analyzer, with only productive sequences retained. Clonality was computed as one minus Shannon entropy normalized by log2 of the number of productive unique sequences. For each patient and control, public and private clones were evaluated within the 100 most prevalent clones. A clone was defined as Susac-specific if it was absent from the healthy and MS cohorts, from some 980 published viral clones and from other ImmuneACCESS disease sequences. TCRdb trimmed the raw reads at Q25, called clones with MiXCR and kept productive beta chains. Rows are unified per CDR3 protein, each entry keeping the most common DNA and genes. In this record, the V and J calls reflect TCRdb's handling and not the investigators' own analysis. The sample data list 300,000 to 350,000 distinct CDR3 sequences, and approximately 90% of these were observed just once. Together, the top ten hold 0.06% to 0.075% of the sample.

The sample comprised CD4+ T cells from PBMCs. This clonotype originated in a human donor with multiple sclerosis. The rearrangement joined TRBV29-1 to TRBJ2-5; a stretch of 8 junction bases matches TRBD2. The DNA sequence is given as TGCAGCGCCCGTCCGGGTACGGGAGGGGAGACCCAGTACTTC. It translates as CSARPGTGGETQYF.